Shown below are 20 T cell receptor beta chains from a single sample sequenced in a study of cytomegalovirus exposure and HLA in healthy donors. The PCR was carried out with 60 Vbeta primers and 13 Jbeta primers. Clones were sequenced by immunoSEQ multiplex PCR, and TCRdb holds only the in-frame ones, with some missing. The data show approximately 150,000 clones, with approximately 80% seen just once and 2% to 3% held by the top ten. Sequencing was done on a sample of PBMCs. The receptor source for this set is a woman aged 35 to 49 in good health and CMV-seropositive.

This chain connects TRBV6-6 to TRBJ2-6, with D possibly matching TRBD2 (7 bases). Germline CDR1 MNHNY, CDR2 SVGAGI (reference sequence). The germline V and J ends were trimmed by 2 bases and 6 bases, with 11 bases remaining between them. This CDR3 has 15 amino acids. The CDR3 DNA sequence: TGTGCCAGCAGTTACGGGGGGGCTGAGGCCAACGTCCTGACTTTC. It yields the protein CASSYGGAEANVLTF.

The CDR3 DNA reads TGTGCCAGCAGTTACGGACAGGGGGTCGGCGGGGAGCTGTTTTTT. It yields the protein CASSYGQGVGGELFF. The J gene is TRBJ2-2, the V gene TRBV6-6, with TRBD1 matching 10 bases. Germline trimming cut 2 bases from V and 7 bases from J; bases unmatched to any gene: 4. Germline values: CDR1 MNHNY, CDR2 SVGAGI (reference sequence). This CDR3 has 15 amino acids.

V gene TRBV7-2 combines with J gene TRBJ1-1, with TRBD1 matching over 9 bases. This CDR3 region has 15 residues. Germline-derived CDR1 and CDR2 are SGHTA and FQGNSA. The V and J ends lost 6 bases and 3 bases, in that order; junction bases with no gene match: 8. Here the CDR3 reads CASRRRTGEDTEAFF. In DNA form, the CDR3 reads TGTGCCAGCAGGCGCCGGACAGGGGAGGACACTGAAGCTTTCTTT.

The V call is TRBV11-3, the J call TRBJ1-1; D gene ambiguous. Germline CDR1 SGHNT, CDR2 YENEEA. Trimming stripped 5 bases from V and 1 base from J, with 11 bases between. This CDR3 spans 14 amino acids. CDR3 protein: CASSLAGGNTEAFF. The CDR3 DNA follows: TGTGCCAGCAGCCTCGCCGGTGGGAACACTGAAGCTTTCTTT.

V gene TRBV2 combines with J gene TRBJ2-3; D might be TRBD2 (6 bases). This CDR3 region has 14 residues. Per the germline V gene, CDR1 is SNHLY and CDR2 is FYNNEI. V lost 5 bases and J lost 6, with 15 bases in between. The CDR3 loop reads CASSQGGAADTQYF. The CDR3 DNA reads TGTGCCAGCAGTCAGGGCGGGGCCGCGGATACGCAGTATTTT.

The V and J genes are TRBV27 and TRBJ2-7; weak D call: TRBD1 (6 bases). This CDR3 has 14 amino acids. The germline V gene encodes CDR1 MNHEY and CDR2 SMNVEV (reference sequence). Trimming left V 6 bases short and J 0 bases short, with 12 bases between. The CDR3 DNA follows: TGTGCCAGCAGGTGGGGGCCAAGCTCCTACGAGCAGTACTTC. As protein: CASRWGPSSYEQYF.

V gene TRBV10-2 combines with J gene TRBJ2-3, with 7 bases matching TRBD2. Per germline, CDR1 WSHSY and CDR2 SAAADI. V shed 7 bases and J 5 bases; nucleotides not matched to a gene: 6. The CDR3 contains 13 residues. DNA of the CDR3: TGCGCCAGCACGGGAGCGGGACTAGATACGCAGTATTTT. Its protein is CASTGAGLDTQYF.

The genes are TRBV18 and TRBJ1-3; no reliable D call. Germline V gene lookup returns CDR1 KGHSH and CDR2 LQKENI. The CDR3 runs 16 residues. Trimming left V 0 bases short and J 0 bases short, with 9 bases between. In nucleotides, the CDR3 is TGTGCCAGCTCACCACCCTCCGCAGACTCTGGAAACACCATATATTTT. Translated: CASSPPSADSGNTIYF.

The V and J genes are TRBV4-3 and TRBJ1-2; D uncertain. CDR1 is LGHNA and CDR2 is YSLEER in the germline V gene. The CDR3 length is 17 residues. V was cut by 1 base and J by 1 base, with 16 bases left in between. The CDR3 DNA is TGCGCCAGCAGCCAAGCCTTAGAGGGCTACAATAACTATGGCTACACCTTC. It is translated as CASSQALEGYNNYGYTF.

Only a few counts were recorded for this clone. The rearrangement links TRBV5-1 to TRBJ2-5, with TRBD1 identical over 9 bases. Gene TRBJ2-7 matches the end of the DNA better, so the J call may be wrong. Germline assignment: CDR1 SGHRS and CDR2 YFSETQ. This CDR3 is 14 amino acids long. In DNA form, the CDR3 reads TGCGCCAGCAGCTGGGGACAGGGTTCCTACGAGCAGTACTTC. It yields the protein CASSWGQGSYEQYF.

The chain recombines TRBV19 with TRBJ1-2; 9 bases are a match to TRBD1. The length of the CDR3 is 15 residues. With V trimmed by 5 bases and J by 0 bases, 4 bases remained unmatched. Per germline, CDR1 LNHDA and CDR2 SQIVND (reference sequence). The CDR3 sequence is CASSAQGAANYGYTF. CDR3 nucleotide sequence: TGTGCCAGTAGTGCACAGGGGGCTGCTAACTATGGCTACACCTTC.

The chain carries TRBV27 and TRBJ2-1, with 14 nucleotides matching TRBD2. Germline-derived CDR1 and CDR2 are MNHEY and SMNVEV (reference sequence). V shed 3 bases, J shed 5 bases, and the junction held 6 bases outside the gene matches. This CDR3 has 17 residues. The CDR3 loop is CASSFTGTSGRDNEQFF. The CDR3 DNA is TGTGCCAGCAGTTTTACCGGGACTAGCGGGAGAGACAATGAGCAGTTCTTC.

This chain uses TRBV5-1 with TRBJ2-1; 7 bases align to TRBD1. V shed 4 bases, J shed 4 bases, and the junction held 5 bases outside the gene matches. This CDR3 is 14 amino acids long. The germline V gene encodes CDR1 SGHRS and CDR2 YFSETQ. The DNA for the CDR3 is TGCGCCAGCAGCGGGGGACAGAAGTACAATGAGCAGTTCTTC. This encodes CASSGGQKYNEQFF.

The rearrangement uses TRBV11-3 and TRBJ2-3, with TRBD2 matching 13 bases. V trimming: 2 bases; J trimming: 3 bases; junction bases outside the gene matches: 5. Germline CDR1 SGHNT, CDR2 YENEEA. This CDR3 comprises 17 residues. The CDR3 sequence is CASSLTSGRAGTDTQYF. The CDR3 region has the DNA TGTGCCAGCAGCTTAACTAGCGGGAGGGCCGGGACAGATACGCAGTATTTT. Looking up the rest from reference TRBV11-3 and TRBJ2-3 gives the full variable domain: EAGVVQSPRYKIIEKKQPVAFWCNPISGHNTLYWYLQNLGQGPELLIRYENEEAVDDSQLPKDRFSAERLKGVDSTLKIQPAELGDSAVYLCASSLTSGRAGTDTQYFGPGTRLTVL.

This sequence joins TRBV6-5 and TRBJ1-1; D is unclear. CDR1 MNHEY and CDR2 SVGAGI come from the germline V gene. Trimming cost V 6 bases and J 5 bases, with 19 bases left between them. There are 15 residues in the CDR3. The CDR3 region has the DNA TGTGCCAGCAGCGGTGACGGAGCCGAAATGACTGAAGCTTTCTTT. Amino acid sequence: CASSGDGAEMTEAFF.

V usage is TRBV14 and J usage is TRBJ2-7; TRBD2 agrees at 7 bases. CDR3 size: 15 residues. V shed 0 bases and J 7 bases; nucleotides not matched to a gene: 9. Germline V gives CDR1 SGHDN, CDR2 FVKESK. The CDR3 bases are TGTGCCAGCAGCCAAGAGGGCGGGAGAGGCAGGGAGCAGTACTTC. Translated: CASSQEGGRGREQYF.

The rearrangement joins TRBV14 to TRBJ2-2, with 7 nucleotides matching TRBD1. CDR3 length: 15 amino acids. Germline V gives CDR1 SGHDN, CDR2 FVKESK. The junction had 1 base not matched to a gene; V was cut back by 0 bases and J by 3 bases. The DNA of the CDR3 is TGTGCCAGCAGCCAAGACAGGGGGTACACCGGGGAGCTGTTTTTT. It encodes CASSQDRGYTGELFF.

The chain uses TRBV2 and TRBJ2-1; 8 bases agree with TRBD1. CDR1 SNHLY and CDR2 FYNNEI come from the germline V gene. V shed 5 bases, J shed 6 bases, and the junction held 3 bases outside the gene matches. This CDR3 is 13 amino acids long. The CDR3 coding sequence is TGTGCCAGCAGTTACAGGGGGACCAATGAGCAGTTCTTC. Residues: CASSYRGTNEQFF.

This rearrangement joins TRBV30 to TRBJ1-2; 8 bases are a match to TRBD1. Germline CDR1 reads GTSNPN; CDR2 reads SVGIG (reference sequence). CDR3 length: 16 amino acids. J lost 2 bases, V lost 2 bases, and 10 bases had no gene match. The CDR3 bases are TGTGCCTGGAGTCCCGCTCCGGCAGGGGGCAACTATGGCTACACCTTC. It encodes CAWSPAPAGGNYGYTF.

The sample holds one count of this clone. This sequence joins TRBV6-5 and TRBJ1-2; D is undetermined. The CDR3 extends over 14 amino acids. Germline V lookup: CDR1 MNHEY, CDR2 SVGAGI. Trimming removed 0 bases from V and 8 bases from J, with 13 bases in between. The CDR3 spells CASSYSRGLEGYTF. As DNA, the CDR3 is TGTGCCAGCAGTTACTCACGGGGTCTTGAAGGCTACACCTTC.